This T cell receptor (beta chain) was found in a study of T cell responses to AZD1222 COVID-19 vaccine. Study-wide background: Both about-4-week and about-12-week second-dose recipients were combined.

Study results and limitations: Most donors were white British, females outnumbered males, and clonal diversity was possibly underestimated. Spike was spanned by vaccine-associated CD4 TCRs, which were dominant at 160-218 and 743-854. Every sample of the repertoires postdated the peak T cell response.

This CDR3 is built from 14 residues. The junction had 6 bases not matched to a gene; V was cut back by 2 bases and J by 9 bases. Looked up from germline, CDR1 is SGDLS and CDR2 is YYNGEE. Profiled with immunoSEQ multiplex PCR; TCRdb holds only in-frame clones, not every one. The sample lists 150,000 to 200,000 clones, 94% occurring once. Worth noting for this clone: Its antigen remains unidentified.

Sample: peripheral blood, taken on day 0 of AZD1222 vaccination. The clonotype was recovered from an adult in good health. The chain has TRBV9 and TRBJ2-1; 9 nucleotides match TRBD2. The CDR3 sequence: CASSVAGGRSEQFF. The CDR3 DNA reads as TGTGCCAGCAGCGTGGCGGGAGGGCGGAGTGAGCAGTTCTTC.